The 3 T cell receptor beta chains reported below all come from one sample, sequenced in a study of shared T cell receptors in the human thymus. Some clones are missing from TCRdb's copy, which holds only in-frame ones; the method was immunoSEQ multiplex PCR. The data contain about 500,000 clones, around 78% of them singletons. The same data also went into a second study, on human thymus T cells.

The source material was thymocytes. The receptors derive from a boy in the first two years of life with a congenital heart defect.

The V call is TRBV6-1, the J call TRBJ2-5; possibly TRBD2 for D (5 bases). The length of the CDR3 is 14 residues. V was cut by 2 bases and J by 3 bases, with 10 bases left in between. CDR1 and CDR2 (germline): MNHNS, SASEGT. CDR3 protein: CASSEREREETQYF. DNA for the CDR3: TGTGCCAGCAGTGAACGGGAACGTGAAGAGACCCAGTACTTC.

This clone showed up just a few times. This chain connects TRBV19 to TRBJ1-5, with TRBD1 matching 10 bases. After removal of 6 bases from V and 1 base from J, the junction contained 12 bases not matched to a gene. The germline gives CDR1 LNHDA, CDR2 SQIVND (reference sequence). This CDR3 has 18 residues. In DNA, the CDR3 is TGTGCCAGTAGCCCCTCCGGGACAGGGGTTGCGAGCAATCAGCCCCAGCATTTT. It translates to CASSPSGTGVASNQPQHF.

The chain has TRBV6-1 and TRBJ2-7, with a possible D match to TRBD1 (6 bases). CDR1 is MNHNS, CDR2 SASEGT, per germline. The V end was cut by 4 bases, the J end by 4 bases, with 23 bases between. The CDR3 is 17 residues long. CDR3 loop: CASSATPLKDSYYEQYF. The CDR3 coding sequence is TGTGCCAGCAGTGCCACTCCGCTGAAGGACAGCTATTACGAGCAGTACTTC.